Detailed here is one T cell receptor beta chain. Its antigen is unidentified. The data originate from a study of T-cell memory formation after mild COVID-19. Study at large: Largely, the TCR clusters proved donor specific. Whole-study results and caveats: Second-wave clones peaking on day 37 lacked confirmed SARS-CoV-2 specificity. Pre-infection memory contained some responding clones, which suggested that cross-reactive memory had joined. Balance between CD4 and CD8 was seen in clones contracting day 15 to 85, and a CD4+ lean was seen in later expanders.

This CDR3 has 15 amino acids. The V end lost 1 base, the J end lost 7 bases, and 14 bases lay between the germline ends. CDR1 is SGHVS, CDR2 FQNEAQ, per germline. TCRdb independently ran MiXCR on the 5' RACE reads; one entry per CDR3 protein. The sample comprises almost 550,000 distinct CDR3 sequences, about 20% of which are singletons, and around 12% rests with the top ten. The source of this sequence is an adult woman who had mild COVID-19 (a few samples of this study predate the infection). Cell type and time point are not known. The chain combines TRBV7-8 with TRBJ1-5; D is uncertain. Sequencing was done on a sample of PBMCs or a T cell subset sorted from them (not recorded which). The CDR3 bases are TGTGCCAGCAGCTTAGACGGGGAGGATAAACAGCCCCAGCATTTT. It translates to CASSLDGEDKQPQHF.